Each of the 11 T cell receptor beta chains below was sequenced from the same sample in a study of Ad26.COV2.S vaccination and SARS-CoV-2 variants. Method: immunoSEQ multiplex PCR; TCRdb's copy keeps in-frame clones and lacks some. The table lists about 370,000 clones, 75% to 90% of them singletons. Stated treatment: around 19 received Ad26.COV2.S at low or high dose, single or two shots; 5 received placebo; per-sample allocation not given. Day 63 after the first vaccine or placebo injection was the time point for sampling. This specimen consisted of peripheral blood, obtained in a trial of Ad26.COV2.S vaccine versus placebo. The receptors were gathered from a person aged 18-65 years who received the Ad26.COV2.S COVID-19 vaccine or a placebo.

This clone was found a few times. V is TRBV3-1 (or the pseudogene TRBV3-2) and J is TRBJ2-1, with no clear D. There are 12 residues in the CDR3. Germline V gene sequence: CDR1 LGHDT, CDR2 YNNKEL (reference sequence). Between the trimmed V and J ends, which lost 2 bases and 5 bases, there was a span of 4 bases. CDR3 sequence: CASSQLNNEQFF. The CDR3 DNA is TGTGCCAGCAGCCAACTCAACAATGAGCAGTTCTTC.

This chain joins TRBV2 and TRBJ2-1, with 12 nucleotides matching TRBD2. The CDR3 runs 15 residues. Germline V gene data show CDR1 as SNHLY and CDR2 as FYNNEI. V was pared by 7 bases and J by 8 bases, with 9 bases of the junction left unmatched. CDR3 in DNA: TGTGCCAGCACTAAAACTAGCGGGGGGAGGTATGAGCAGTTCTTC. Encoded protein: CASTKTSGGRYEQFF.

This chain links TRBV4-3 with TRBJ1-2, with TRBD1 identical over 9 bases. Germline CDR1 and CDR2: LGHNA and YSLEER. J gave up 3 bases and V 0 bases, and 5 bases lay outside the gene matches. CDR3 length: 16 amino acids. The CDR3 spells CASSQDGDRAYYGYTF. CDR3 in DNA: TGCGCCAGCAGCCAAGACGGGGACAGGGCCTACTATGGCTACACCTTC.

This chain connects TRBV7-2 to TRBJ1-3; possibly TRBD1 for D (6 bases). V was pared by 2 bases and J by 2 bases, with 10 bases between. The CDR3 spans 15 residues. Germline V gives CDR1 SGHTA, CDR2 FQGNSA. This CDR3 reads CASSLYRDPGNTIYF. Here the CDR3 DNA reads TGTGCCAGCAGCTTATACAGGGACCCTGGAAACACCATATATTTT.

The V gene is TRBV19, the J gene TRBJ2-3, with D tentatively TRBD2 (5 bases). Trimming took off 6 bases at V and 1 base at J, with 11 bases between the two ends. The germline V gene has CDR1 LNHDA and CDR2 SQIVND (reference sequence). The CDR3 has 14 amino acids. CDR3 DNA sequence: TGTGCCAGTAGCCGCGGGCAGGGCACAGATACGCAGTATTTT. Its protein product is CASSRGQGTDTQYF.

The chain couples TRBV6-4 to TRBJ2-2, with D perhaps being TRBD1 or TRBD2 (6 bases each). This CDR3 spans 18 amino acids. Deletions cut 7 bases from V and 0 bases from J, with 21 bases between. Germline CDR1 and CDR2: MRHNA and SNTAGT. The CDR3 loop is CASTPDRVGGPNTGELFF. The CDR3 DNA follows: TGTGCCAGCACGCCTGACCGGGTCGGGGGCCCGAACACCGGGGAGCTGTTTTTT.

As regards this clone: The same CDR3 also results from other DNA sequences found in this sample. This chain links TRBV7-9 with TRBJ2-7; D uncertain. This CDR3 is built from 11 residues. Trimming shortened V by 2 bases and J by 4 bases, and 3 bases separated the two germline ends. Germline V gives CDR1 SEHNR, CDR2 FQNEAQ (reference sequence). The CDR3 DNA follows: TGTGCCAGCAGCTTAAATTACGAGCAGTACTTC. Amino acids: CASSLNYEQYF.

A word on this clone: The same CDR3 arises from other DNA sequences in this sample as well. V is TRBV5-1 and J is TRBJ1-1; D is undetermined. Trimming left V 3 bases short and J 5 bases short, with 14 bases between. CDR3 length: 14 residues. Germline loops: CDR1 SGHRS, CDR2 YFSETQ. The CDR3 here is CASSSGGLSTEAFF. DNA for the CDR3: TGCGCCAGCAGCTCTGGAGGCTTAAGTACTGAAGCTTTCTTT.

The chain carries TRBV7-8 and TRBJ2-2, with D tentatively TRBD2 (5 bases). This CDR3 spans 16 amino acids. Trimming stripped 2 bases from V and 1 base from J, with 11 bases between. Germline V gene lookup returns CDR1 SGHVS and CDR2 FQNEAQ. The CDR3 sequence: CASSLPRVVNTGELFF. DNA for the CDR3: TGTGCCAGCAGCTTACCGAGGGTAGTGAACACCGGGGAGCTGTTTTTT.

The chain is built from TRBV19 and TRBJ2-3; D gene uncertain. V lost 6 bases and J lost 0, with 13 bases in between. The germline V gene encodes CDR1 LNHDA and CDR2 SQIVND (reference sequence). This CDR3 has 15 residues. The CDR3 here is CASRPKDFSTDTQYF. The CDR3 DNA is TGTGCCAGTAGACCCAAGGATTTTAGCACAGATACGCAGTATTTT.

The J gene is TRBJ1-5, the V gene TRBV19; TRBD1 matches 7 bases. Germline CDR1 LNHDA, CDR2 SQIVND (reference sequence). The CDR3 has 17 residues. J gave up 0 bases and V 3 bases, and 8 bases lay outside the gene matches. CDR3 DNA sequence: TGTGCCAGTAGTATCCCAGGGGGGGATTTTAGCAATCAGCCCCAGCATTTT. Its translation: CASSIPGGDFSNQPQHF. Drawing the rest from reference TRBV19 and TRBJ1-5, the complete variable domain is DGGITQSPKYLFRKEGQNVTLSCEQNLNHDAMYWYRQDPGQGLRLIYYSQIVNDFQKGDIAEGYSVSREKKESFPLTVTSAQKNPTAFYLCASSIPGGDFSNQPQHFGDGTRLSIL.